The 7 T cell receptor beta chains presented below share a single source sample, sequenced in a study of blood T cell repertoires in COVID-19. The repertoire was sequenced with immunoSEQ multiplex PCR; TCRdb's copy has only in-frame clones and lacks some. Of about 320,000 clones listed, about nine tenths are singletons. Material for sequencing was PBMCs or T cells enriched from blood (not recorded which). Every receptor here comes from a man aged 60 to 75 who had recovered from COVID-19.

The V call is TRBV7-9, the J call TRBJ2-7, with 9 bases aligning to TRBD1. The length of the CDR3 is 14 residues. CDR1 and CDR2 from the germline V gene are SEHNR and FQNEAQ (reference sequence). Unmatched junction bases numbered 9, after V lost 6 bases and J lost 6 bases. CDR3 nucleotide sequence: TGTGCCAGCAGTGACCTGGACAGGGGTCTCGAGCAGTACTTC. Amino acids: CASSDLDRGLEQYF.

This clone was counted a few times. The rearrangement links TRBV30 to TRBJ1-2; D is ambiguous. The CDR3 covers 12 residues. Trimming shortened V by 1 base and J by 8 bases, and 11 bases separated the two germline ends. Germline CDR1 is GTSNPN and CDR2 is SVGIG (reference sequence). In nucleotides, the CDR3 is TGTGCCTGGAGTGCTCCCGCGGGCGGCTACACCTTC. Residues: CAWSAPAGGYTF.

The chain couples TRBV5-1 to TRBJ1-1, with 8 positions matching TRBD1. The CDR3 has 13 amino acids. V lost 7 bases, J lost 1 base, and 3 bases stayed unmatched. Germline CDR1 reads SGHRS; CDR2 reads YFSETQ. The CDR3 region is CASGGQGNTEAFF. In DNA, the CDR3 is TGCGCCAGCGGCGGACAGGGGAACACTGAAGCTTTCTTT.

This sequence joins TRBV7-3 and TRBJ2-1; 11 bases line up with TRBD2. V trimming: 3 bases; J trimming: 5 bases; junction bases outside the gene matches: 6. The CDR3 has 16 amino acids. In germline, CDR1 is SGHTA, CDR2 FQGTGA. The chain's CDR3 is CASSLIGTSGDNEQFF. The CDR3 DNA is TGTGCCAGCAGCTTGATCGGGACTAGCGGAGACAATGAGCAGTTCTTC.

The rearrangement links TRBV14 to TRBJ2-5, with D perhaps TRBD2 (5 bases). This CDR3 comprises 15 residues. Germline V lookup: CDR1 SGHDN, CDR2 FVKESK. Between the trimmed V and J ends, which lost 1 base and 7 bases, there was a span of 16 bases. CDR3: CASSQAGWEQRTQYF. In DNA, the CDR3 is TGTGCCAGCAGCCAAGCAGGCTGGGAGCAGCGGACCCAGTACTTC.

To note about this clone: At the DNA level, this CDR3 is encoded by other sequences in the same sample as well. The chain joins TRBV24-1 to TRBJ2-1, with TRBD2 identical over 10 bases. Trimming cost V 4 bases and J 0 bases; bases outside gene matches: 2. Germline V gives CDR1 KGHDR, CDR2 SFDVKD. This CDR3 contains 16 residues. CDR3 amino acids: CATSDPSGSSYNEQFF. The CDR3 DNA is TGTGCCACCAGTGACCCTAGCGGGAGCTCCTACAATGAGCAGTTCTTC.

This chain's CDR3 is CASSPRGGHTDTQYF. The CDR3 DNA reads TGCGCCAGCAGCCCTCGGGGGGGCCACACAGATACGCAGTATTTT. V is TRBV5-1 and J is TRBJ2-3; 8 nucleotides line up with TRBD2. CDR1 SGHRS and CDR2 YFSETQ come from the germline V gene. V was clipped by 4 bases and J by 2 bases; unmatched bases: 6. The CDR3 consists of 15 residues.